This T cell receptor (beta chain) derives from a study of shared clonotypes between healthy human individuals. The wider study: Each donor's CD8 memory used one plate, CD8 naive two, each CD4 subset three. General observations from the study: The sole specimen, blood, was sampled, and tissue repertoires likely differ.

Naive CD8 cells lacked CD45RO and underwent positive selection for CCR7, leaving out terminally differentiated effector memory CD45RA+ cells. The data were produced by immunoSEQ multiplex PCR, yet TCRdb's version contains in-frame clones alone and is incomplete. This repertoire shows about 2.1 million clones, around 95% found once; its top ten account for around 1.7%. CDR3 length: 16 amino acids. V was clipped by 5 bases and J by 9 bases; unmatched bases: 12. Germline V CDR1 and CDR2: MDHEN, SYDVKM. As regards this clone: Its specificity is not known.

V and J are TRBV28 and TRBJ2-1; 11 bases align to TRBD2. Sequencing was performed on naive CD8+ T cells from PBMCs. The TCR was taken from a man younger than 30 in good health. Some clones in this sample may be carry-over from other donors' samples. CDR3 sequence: CASSPLTSGSIGEQFF. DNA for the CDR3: TGTGCCAGCAGTCCGCTAACTAGCGGGAGTATAGGTGAGCAGTTCTTC.